The rows below give T cell receptor beta chains drawn from one sample of a study of blood T cell repertoires in COVID-19. The repertoire was sequenced with immunoSEQ multiplex PCR; TCRdb's copy has only in-frame clones and lacks some. The sample yields 150,000 to 160,000 clones, approximately 80% seen once. Input material: peripheral blood. Source of these receptors: a man in his fifties or sixties with acute or convalescent COVID-19. The CDR3 runs from the conserved cysteine through the conserved F or W. The order of the fields is J gene, D gene, clone size, V gene, CDR3 protein, CDR3 DNA. D genes are given only for firm matches. Where a row states a size, it is once, few, many or the class of an expanded clone; other rows omit it.

>TRBJ1-1|-|-|TRBV4-1
CASSYLFKTANTEAFF
TGCGCCAGCAGCTATCTTTTTAAGACAGCTAACACTGAAGCTTTCTTT
>TRBJ2-1|TRBD2|-|TRBV19
CASSSRLAGVRVEQFF
TGTGCCAGTAGTTCGCGACTAGCGGGAGTGAGAGTTGAGCAGTTCTTC
>TRBJ1-1|TRBD1|-|TRBV29-1
CSVEERTGTPEAFF
TGCAGCGTTGAAGAGCGGACAGGGACACCTGAAGCTTTCTTT
>TRBJ1-5|TRBD1|-|TRBV6-5
CASRPGQGANQPQHF
TGTGCCAGCAGGCCCGGACAGGGAGCCAATCAGCCCCAGCATTTT
>TRBJ1-5|-|-|TRBV10-3
CAISSDRNQPQHF
TGTGCCATCAGTTCCGACAGAAATCAGCCCCAGCATTTT
>TRBJ2-2|-|few|TRBV4-1
CASSQRVADTGELFF
TGCGCCAGCAGCCAAAGGGTAGCGGACACCGGGGAGCTGTTTTTT
>TRBJ2-7|-|-|TRBV5-6
CASSLTRGSYEQYF
TGTGCCAGCAGCTTAACCCGCGGATCCTACGAGCAGTACTTC
>TRBJ2-2|-|-|TRBV19
CASSIDGLPGELFF
TGTGCCAGTAGTATAGACGGTTTGCCCGGGGAGCTGTTTTTT
>TRBJ1-2|TRBD1|-|TRBV2
CASSLGQGYGYTF
TGTGCCAGCAGCCTCGGACAGGGCTATGGCTACACCTTC
>TRBJ1-2|TRBD1|-|TRBV6-2/TRBV6-3
CASSFAPQGVYGYTF
TGTGCCAGCAGTTTCGCCCCACAGGGGGTCTATGGCTACACCTTC
>TRBJ2-5|-|-|TRBV5-1
CASSLDGTPQETQYF
TGCGCCAGCAGCTTGGATGGCACACCTCAAGAGACCCAGTACTTC
>TRBJ1-5|-|-|TRBV2
CASRGGRNQPQHF
TGTGCCAGCCGGGGGGGCCGCAATCAGCCCCAGCATTTT
>TRBJ1-1|-|few|TRBV6-5
CASSRDINLNTEAFF
TGTGCCAGCAGCCGGGACATAAATTTGAACACTGAAGCTTTCTTT